The 29 T cell receptor beta chains reported below all come from one sample, sequenced in a study of blood T cell repertoires in COVID-19. Profiling relied on immunoSEQ multiplex PCR, and the TCRdb table lists in-frame clones only, not all of them. The data contain 400,000 to 450,000 clones, roughly 91% of them singletons. What was sequenced was PBMCs or T cells enriched from blood (not recorded which). The receptors were gathered from a young man who had recovered from COVID-19.

V usage is TRBV6-5 and J usage is TRBJ2-7; weak D call: TRBD2 (6 bases). With 7 bases removed from V and 3 bases from J, the gap between germline ends came to 13 bases. The CDR3 consists of 13 residues. Germline loops: CDR1 MNHEY, CDR2 SVGAGI. This CDR3 is CASMRDRFYEQYF. Here the CDR3 DNA reads TGTGCCAGCATGCGGGACCGCTTCTACGAGCAGTACTTC.

The chain has TRBV7-2 and TRBJ2-1; D perhaps matches TRBD2 (6 bases). V lost 11 bases, J lost 4 bases, and 15 bases lay in between. Germline V gene lookup returns CDR1 SGHTA and CDR2 FQGNSA. The CDR3 is 13 amino acids. The CDR3 bases are TGTGCCTGCGCGCTAGCGTTTTACAATGAGCAGTTCTTC. As protein: CACALAFYNEQFF.

The V gene is TRBV27, the J gene TRBJ1-4; maybe TRBD1 (6 bases). Per germline, CDR1 MNHEY and CDR2 SMNVEV (reference sequence). V gave up 5 bases and J gave up 7 bases, with 17 bases separating them. The CDR3 has 15 amino acids. DNA of the CDR3: TGTGCCAGCAGTCATAAGGACAGACTGTTTGAAAAACTGTTTTTT. Translated: CASSHKDRLFEKLFF.

The V call is TRBV19, the J call TRBJ1-2; TRBD1 is a possible D gene (6 bases). Trimming stripped 5 bases from V and 0 bases from J, with 7 bases between. CDR3 length: 13 amino acids. Per the germline V gene, CDR1 is LNHDA and CDR2 is SQIVND (reference sequence). CDR3 sequence (DNA): TGTGCCAGTAGTCAGGGGCCTAACTATGGCTACACCTTC. Translation gives CASSQGPNYGYTF.

The chain uses TRBV5-1 and TRBJ2-7, with 7 bases matching TRBD1. J lost 0 bases, V lost 3 bases, and 3 bases had no gene match. In germline, CDR1 is SGHRS, CDR2 YFSETQ. This CDR3 comprises 14 residues. Here the CDR3 reads CASSSGQASYEQYF. Here the CDR3 DNA reads TGCGCCAGCAGCTCCGGACAGGCCTCCTACGAGCAGTACTTC.

This clone was detected only a few times. This sequence joins TRBV27 and TRBJ2-7; D gene uncertain. The CDR3 contains 12 residues. V was clipped by 3 bases and J by 3 bases, with 6 bases between them. CDR1 MNHEY and CDR2 SMNVEV come from the germline V gene (reference sequence). The CDR3 bases are TGTGCCAGCAGTTTTCCAGGCTACGAGCAGTACTTC. Amino acid sequence: CASSFPGYEQYF.

The chain employs TRBV9 and TRBJ2-1; 8 bases agree with TRBD1. Unmatched junction bases numbered 3, after V lost 2 bases and J lost 8 bases. The CDR3 totals 13 residues. In germline, CDR1 is SGDLS, CDR2 YYNGEE. The CDR3 sequence is CASSVQGADEQFF. The CDR3, as DNA: TGTGCCAGCAGCGTGCAGGGGGCTGATGAGCAGTTCTTC. Filled out from reference TRBV9 and TRBJ2-1, the complete variable domain reads DSGVTQTPKHLITATGQRVTLRCSPRSGDLSVYWYQQSLDQGLQFLIQYYNGEERAKGNILERFSAQQFPDLHSELNLSSLELGDSALYFCASSVQGADEQFFGPGTRLTVL.

J is TRBJ2-7 and V is TRBV3-1 (or the pseudogene TRBV3-2); tentative D call: TRBD2 (5 bases). CDR3 size: 14 residues. Germline V gives CDR1 LGHDT, CDR2 YNNKEL (reference sequence). V lost 5 bases, J lost 7 bases, and 18 bases lay in between. CDR3 region: CASSNQTGRGEQYF. The CDR3 DNA sequence: TGTGCCAGCAGCAATCAAACCGGACGGGGTGAGCAGTACTTC.

In this sample, this clone turned up a few times. This chain uses TRBV5-1 with TRBJ1-3, with a tentative D call TRBD1 (6 bases). This CDR3 region has 15 residues. Germline CDR1 reads SGHRS; CDR2 reads YFSETQ. The germline V and J ends were trimmed by 4 bases and 0 bases, with 11 bases remaining between them. DNA of the CDR3: TGCGCCAGCAGCCCCGGGACAAACTCTGGAAACACCATATATTTT. As protein: CASSPGTNSGNTIYF. Using reference TRBV5-1 and TRBJ1-3 for the parts outside the CDR3, the full variable domain is KAGVTQTPRYLIKTRGQQVTLSCSPISGHRSVSWYQQTPGQGLQFLFEYFSETQRNKGNFPGRFSGRQFSNSRSEMNVSTLELGDSALYLCASSPGTNSGNTIYFGEGSWLTVV.

A single count supports this clone. The V call is TRBV11-2, the J call TRBJ2-7; D is possibly TRBD2 (7 bases). Per germline, CDR1 SGHAT and CDR2 FQNNGV. The CDR3 length is 15 residues. V dropped 5 bases and J dropped 3 bases, with 17 bases sitting between them. CDR3 DNA sequence: TGTGCCAGCAGCATATCTGGGGGAGGGGGCTACGAGCAGTACTTC. This codes for CASSISGGGGYEQYF.

The genes are TRBV3-1 (or the pseudogene TRBV3-2) and TRBJ1-3, with 8 bases that match TRBD1. V was clipped by 8 bases and J by 0 bases; unmatched bases: 0. This CDR3 has 13 amino acids. Germline V gene sequence: CDR1 LGHDT, CDR2 YNNKEL (reference sequence). The CDR3 is CASGTGSGNTIYF. The CDR3, as DNA: TGTGCCAGCGGGACAGGCTCTGGAAACACCATATATTTT.

V gene TRBV19 combines with J gene TRBJ1-4, with D possibly matching TRBD1 (6 bases). The CDR3 spans 13 residues. Trimming took off 6 bases at V and 8 bases at J, with 13 bases between the two ends. CDR1 is LNHDA and CDR2 is SQIVND in the germline V gene (reference sequence). The CDR3 sequence: CASRSDRLEKLFF. The CDR3 DNA is TGTGCCAGTAGGTCGGACAGATTGGAAAAACTGTTTTTT.

On this clone itself: The same CDR3 also results from other DNA sequences found in this sample. This chain uses TRBV28 with TRBJ1-2; tentative D call: TRBD1 (6 bases). Germline-derived CDR1 and CDR2 are MDHEN and SYDVKM. This CDR3 spans 12 amino acids. Trimming stripped 5 bases from V and 5 bases from J, with 9 bases between. DNA for the CDR3: TGTGCCAGCAGTCCAACAGGGTATGGCTACACCTTC. The encoded protein is CASSPTGYGYTF.

This chain connects TRBV12-3 or TRBV12-4 to TRBJ2-7, with D possibly being TRBD1 (5 bases). V lost 6 bases to trimming and J lost 3 bases, with 9 bases between them. The CDR3 consists of 12 residues. CDR3 sequence (DNA): TGTGCCAGCAGACCTACAGGCTACGAGCAGTACTTC. Encoded protein: CASRPTGYEQYF.

V is TRBV29-1 and J is TRBJ1-1, with 7 bases aligning to TRBD1. Per germline, CDR1 SQVTM and CDR2 ANQGSEA. This CDR3 is built from 15 residues. Trimming cost V 6 bases and J 1 base; bases outside gene matches: 11. The CDR3 sequence is CSVSGAGGRNTEAFF. CDR3 coding DNA: TGCAGCGTCTCGGGGGCAGGGGGTCGGAACACTGAAGCTTTCTTT. The entire variable domain, with the rest obtained from reference TRBV29-1 and TRBJ1-1, is as follows: SAVISQKPSRDICQRGTSLTIQCQVDSQVTMMFWYRQQPGQSLTLIATANQGSEATYESGFVIDKFPISRPNLTFSTLTVSNMSPEDSSIYLCSVSGAGGRNTEAFFGQGTRLTVV.

This sequence joins TRBV12-3 or TRBV12-4 and TRBJ2-7; tentative D call: TRBD1 (5 bases). CDR3 length: 13 amino acids. The germline V and J ends were trimmed by 2 bases and 4 bases, with 9 bases remaining between them. CDR3: CASSLTDTYEQYF. The CDR3 DNA reads TGTGCCAGCAGTTTAACGGACACTTACGAGCAGTACTTC.

The J gene is TRBJ1-3, the V gene TRBV6-2 or TRBV6-3, with 7 bases matching TRBD1. The V and J ends lost 2 bases and 0 bases, in that order; junction bases with no gene match: 7. Germline V gene sequence: CDR1 MNHEY, CDR2 SVGEGT. The length of the CDR3 is 17 residues. DNA of the CDR3: TGTGCCAGCAGTTACCCGGGACAGTTCAACTCTGGAAACACCATATATTTT. Amino acid sequence: CASSYPGQFNSGNTIYF.

The V and J genes are TRBV18 and TRBJ1-2, with 8 bases aligning to TRBD1. V lost 5 bases to trimming and J lost 7 bases; unmatched junction nucleotides: 6. CDR3 size: 13 residues. The V gene's germline CDR1 is KGHSH and CDR2 LQKENI. Written as DNA, the CDR3 is TGTGCCAGCTCAAACTCGGACAGGGCTGGCTACACCTTC. Its protein is CASSNSDRAGYTF. The full variable domain, its missing parts supplied by reference TRBV18 and TRBJ1-2, is NAGVMQNPRHLVRRRGQEARLRCSPMKGHSHVYWYRQLPEEGLKFMVYLQKENIIDESGMPKERFSAEFPKEGPSILRIQQVVRGDSAAYFCASSNSDRAGYTFGSGTRLTVV.

V is TRBV6-5 and J is TRBJ1-1, with D possibly TRBD1 on 6 matching bases. V dropped 7 bases and J dropped 2 bases, with 14 bases sitting between them. This CDR3 is 14 amino acids long. CDR1 and CDR2 from the germline V gene are MNHEY and SVGAGI. CDR3 residues: CASKGGLINTEAFF. CDR3 DNA sequence: TGTGCCAGCAAGGGGGGGCTGATTAACACTGAAGCTTTCTTT.

The rearrangement joins TRBV4-1 to TRBJ2-1; a weak D match, TRBD2 (6 bases). Germline V gene sequence: CDR1 MGHRA, CDR2 YSYEKL. Trimming shortened V by 4 bases and J by 4 bases, and 14 bases separated the two germline ends. CDR3 length: 15 amino acids. CDR3 protein: CASSRQSGQYNEQFF. Written as DNA, the CDR3 is TGCGCCAGCAGCCGACAGAGCGGGCAATACAATGAGCAGTTCTTC.

The chain has TRBV9 and TRBJ2-6; 12 bases align to TRBD2. V was pared by 0 bases and J by 4 bases, with 5 bases of the junction left unmatched. This CDR3 region has 18 residues. Germline V gene lookup returns CDR1 SGDLS and CDR2 YYNGEE. CDR3 region: CASSVGLAGVLGANVLTF. The DNA for the CDR3 is TGTGCCAGCAGCGTAGGACTAGCGGGAGTATTGGGGGCCAACGTCCTGACTTTC.

This chain connects TRBV6-5 to TRBJ1-6; no clear D. V was pared by 6 bases and J by 3 bases, with 9 bases between. CDR3 length equals 14 residues. The germline V gene has CDR1 MNHEY and CDR2 SVGAGI. CDR3 in amino acids: CASRPAGYNSPLHF. The CDR3 coding sequence is TGTGCCAGCAGGCCGGCGGGCTATAATTCACCCCTCCACTTT.

This clone was seen a few times. The chain is built from TRBV27 and TRBJ1-5, with TRBD1 as a possible D gene (5 bases). This CDR3 comprises 14 residues. Germline V CDR1 and CDR2: MNHEY, SMNVEV (reference sequence). Trimming removed 1 base from V and 7 bases from J, with 11 bases in between. CDR3 DNA sequence: TGTGCCAGCAGTTTATATGGGGCACGGCAGCCCCAGCATTTT. Its translation is CASSLYGARQPQHF.

This clone was seen a few times. This chain links TRBV3-1 (or the pseudogene TRBV3-2) with TRBJ1-6; 7 bases match TRBD1. CDR1 and CDR2 (germline): LGHDT, YNNKEL (reference sequence). There are 15 residues in the CDR3. The V segment lost 4 bases and the J segment 9 bases; nucleotides outside the gene matches: 9. The CDR3 region is CASSPGQWTGSPLHF. The CDR3 nucleotides read TGTGCCAGCAGCCCGGGACAGTGGACGGGTTCACCCCTCCACTTT.

V is TRBV2 and J is TRBJ2-1; TRBD2 matches 8 bases. V lost 7 bases to trimming and J lost 7 bases; unmatched junction nucleotides: 12. This CDR3 is built from 15 residues. The germline CDR1 and CDR2 sequences are SNHLY and FYNNEI. This CDR3 is CASTRSSGLTNEQFF. The CDR3, as DNA: TGTGCCAGCACCCGGTCTAGCGGGTTGACGAATGAGCAGTTCTTC.

The genes are TRBV27 and TRBJ2-3, with TRBD2 matching over 12 bases. The CDR3 loop spans 14 amino acids. Trimming took 7 bases from V and 9 from J; bases not matched to a gene: 8. The germline V gene encodes CDR1 MNHEY and CDR2 SMNVEV (reference sequence). CDR3 sequence reads: CASNSLAGGRTQYF. CDR3 coding DNA: TGTGCCAGCAATTCCCTAGCGGGAGGGAGAACGCAGTATTTT.

The chain has TRBV20-1 and TRBJ2-1; 12 nucleotides match TRBD2. Germline CDR1 reads DFQATT; CDR2 reads SNEGSKA (reference sequence). Trimming cost V 3 bases and J 2 bases; bases outside gene matches: 8. The CDR3 is 17 residues long. The CDR3 DNA is TGCAGTGCTAGTGATGTGGGGACTAGCGGGCCCTACAATGAGCAGTTCTTC. As protein: CSASDVGTSGPYNEQFF.

The chain combines TRBV11-2 with TRBJ2-3; 10 bases are a match to TRBD2. This CDR3 has 16 amino acids. Per the germline V gene, CDR1 is SGHAT and CDR2 is FQNNGV. V trimming: 0 bases; J trimming: 2 bases; junction bases outside the gene matches: 2. Written as DNA, the CDR3 is TGTGCCAGCAGCTTAGATCTAGCGGGGGTCACAGATACGCAGTATTTT. Encoded protein: CASSLDLAGVTDTQYF.

V gene TRBV6-1 combines with J gene TRBJ1-1; no definite D call. Germline V CDR1 and CDR2: MNHNS, SASEGT. This CDR3 contains 14 residues. V was trimmed by 2 bases and J by 4 bases, leaving 11 bases between them. The CDR3 nucleotides are TGTGCCAGCAGTGAAAAGCCAGGCCGCACTGAAGCTTTCTTT. It translates to CASSEKPGRTEAFF.